Shown below are 27 T cell receptor beta chains from a single sample sequenced in a study of T cell responses to AZD1222 COVID-19 vaccine. Data came from immunoSEQ multiplex PCR; TCRdb stores just in-frame clones and leaves some out. The sample lists some 150,000 clones; 70% to 90% were seen once. Source: peripheral blood, taken 28 days after the second dose of the MenACWY control vaccine. The receptor source for this set is an adult who received the MenACWY meningococcal vaccine as a control.

The chain recombines TRBV27 with TRBJ1-2; 7 nucleotides agree with TRBD1. Trimming took 4 bases from V and 6 from J; bases not matched to a gene: 14. Germline values: CDR1 MNHEY, CDR2 SMNVEV (reference sequence). The CDR3 totals 16 residues. In nucleotides, the CDR3 is TGTGCCAGCAGTTCCCAACTGCCAGGGGGGAGCAATGGCTACACCTTC. This sequence encodes CASSSQLPGGSNGYTF.

The chain combines TRBV9 with TRBJ2-1; TRBD2 might be the D (6 bases). Per the germline V gene, CDR1 is SGDLS and CDR2 is YYNGEE. CDR3 length equals 14 residues. V was clipped by 4 bases and J by 8 bases, with 16 bases between them. The DNA for the CDR3 is TGTGCCAGCAGCTTACGCGGGGTCCAGCATGAGCAGTTCTTC. This encodes CASSLRGVQHEQFF.

This clone was observed a handful of times. DNA for the CDR3: TGCAGCGTTGAAGACTCGGGGCCCAGTACAAGTGAAAAACTGTTTTTT. Translating it yields CSVEDSGPSTSEKLFF. V and J are TRBV29-1 and TRBJ1-4; a possible D gene is TRBD1 (5 bases). V lost 0 bases to trimming and J lost 7 bases, with 18 bases between them. There are 16 residues in the CDR3. Germline V gene lookup returns CDR1 SQVTM and CDR2 ANQGSEA.

The chain employs TRBV28 and TRBJ1-1; D possibly corresponds to TRBD1 (5 bases). CDR1 is MDHEN, CDR2 SYDVKM, per germline. This CDR3 contains 15 residues. Trimming shortened V by 4 bases and J by 4 bases, and 16 bases separated the two germline ends. The CDR3 region has the DNA TGTGCCAGCAGTTCTATAGGAATTGGGACCACTGAAGCTTTCTTT. Protein product: CASSSIGIGTTEAFF.

V usage is TRBV6-5 and J usage is TRBJ1-2, with 8 positions matching TRBD1. The CDR3 runs 15 residues. The ends lost 6 bases at V and 4 bases at J; junction bases unmatched: 10. The germline V gene has CDR1 MNHEY and CDR2 SVGAGI. The CDR3 DNA follows: TGTGCCAGCAGACGCTCCCCACAGGGGGGCTATGGCTACACCTTC. Amino acids: CASRRSPQGGYGYTF.

This chain links TRBV7-2 with TRBJ2-7; D is unresolved. This CDR3 region has 14 residues. V was pared by 3 bases and J by 6 bases, with 15 bases between. Germline assignment: CDR1 SGHTA and CDR2 FQGNSA. This CDR3 is CASSLKPAPLEQYF. The CDR3, as DNA: TGTGCCAGCAGCTTGAAACCCGCCCCTCTCGAGCAGTACTTC.

The CDR3 coding sequence is TGTGCCAGTAGTATAGAGGGAAAATCGAATGGCTACACCTTC. Residues: CASSIEGKSNGYTF. The gene calls are TRBV19 and TRBJ1-2; no firm D call. The germline CDR1 and CDR2 sequences are LNHDA and SQIVND (reference sequence). The CDR3 has 14 residues. The V end was cut by 0 bases, the J end by 6 bases, with 11 bases between. The whole variable domain, remainder taken from reference TRBV19 and TRBJ1-2, is DGGITQSPKYLFRKEGQNVTLSCEQNLNHDAMYWYRQDPGQGLRLIYYSQIVNDFQKGDIAEGYSVSREKKESFPLTVTSAQKNPTAFYLCASSIEGKSNGYTFGSGTRLTVV.

This clone was observed once. The chain employs TRBV6-1 and TRBJ2-1; perhaps TRBD2 as D (5 bases). V was trimmed by 3 bases and J by 7 bases, leaving 13 bases between them. Germline loops: CDR1 MNHNS, CDR2 SASEGT. This CDR3 spans 14 amino acids. The CDR3, as DNA: TGTGCCAGCAGTGATCCGGGAACGAGAAATGAGCAGTTCTTC. Protein product: CASSDPGTRNEQFF.

This chain uses TRBV7-2 with TRBJ2-7; D may be TRBD2 (6 bases). Germline assignment: CDR1 SGHTA and CDR2 FQGNSA. V was shortened by 8 bases and J by 2 bases, with 13 bases between the two germline ends. This CDR3 comprises 13 residues. CDR3 residues: CASSSGRPYEQYF. The DNA for the CDR3 is TGTGCCAGCTCCTCGGGGAGGCCCTACGAGCAGTACTTC.

This clone was observed a few times. The V call is TRBV5-4, the J call TRBJ1-1; tentative D call: TRBD1 (5 bases). The CDR3 has 20 amino acids. Trimming removed 2 bases at V and 1 base at J, with 27 bases between. Germline V gene data show CDR1 as SGHNT and CDR2 as YYREEE (reference sequence). This chain's CDR3 is CASSLRTMFGWDLTNTEAFF. CDR3 bases: TGTGCCAGCAGCTTAAGGACGATGTTCGGGTGGGACCTGACGAACACTGAAGCTTTCTTT.

The chain carries TRBV6-5 and TRBJ1-5, with a possible D match to TRBD1 (6 bases). Germline values: CDR1 MNHEY, CDR2 SVGAGI. Trimming stripped 8 bases from V and 11 bases from J, with 19 bases between. The CDR3 length is 13 residues. The chain's CDR3 is CASALDRDKTQHF. The CDR3 coding sequence is TGTGCCAGCGCTTTGGACCGGGACAAGACCCAGCATTTT.

This clone was observed at least ten times. The chain links TRBV12-3 or TRBV12-4 to TRBJ1-1, with 8 bases lining up with TRBD1. This CDR3 contains 13 residues. Trimming took 7 bases from V and 9 from J; bases not matched to a gene: 10. CDR3 DNA sequence: TGTGCCAGCACCACGACAGGGGAGGAAAAAGCTTTCTTT. Encoded protein: CASTTTGEEKAFF.

This clone was observed a single time. The CDR3: CASSSGTGGARELFF. The CDR3 nucleotides read TGCGCCAGCAGTTCCGGGACAGGGGGCGCCAGGGAGCTGTTTTTT. The chain has TRBV5-1 and TRBJ2-2, with 12 bases matching TRBD1. Germline lookup yields CDR1 SGHRS and CDR2 YFSETQ. With 5 bases clipped from V and 9 bases from J, the junction kept 8 bases outside the gene matches. The CDR3 contains 15 residues.

The V call is TRBV5-4, the J call TRBJ1-5; D not certain. Germline V gene data show CDR1 as SGHNT and CDR2 as YYREEE (reference sequence). CDR3 length: 13 amino acids. Trimming took 2 bases from V and 2 from J, leaving 5 bases between them. CDR3 bases: TGTGCCAGCAGCTTCGATCGCAATCAGCCCCAGCATTTT. Protein sequence: CASSFDRNQPQHF.

The chain combines TRBV28 with TRBJ2-5; no firm D call. V gave up 7 bases and J gave up 0 bases, with 12 bases separating them. Germline CDR1 reads MDHEN; CDR2 reads SYDVKM. The CDR3 has 14 amino acids. The CDR3 reads CASNNAENQETQYF. The CDR3, as DNA: TGTGCCAGCAACAACGCAGAAAACCAAGAGACCCAGTACTTC. Full variable domain (missing parts from reference TRBV28 and TRBJ2-5): DVKVTQSSRYLVKRTGEKVFLECVQDMDHENMFWYRQDPGLGLRLIYFSYDVKMKEKGDIPEGYSVSREKKERFSLILESASTNQTSMYLCASNNAENQETQYFGPGTRLLVL.

This clone was counted once. The chain combines TRBV28 with TRBJ2-7; TRBD1 aligns across 12 bases. This CDR3 is 15 amino acids long. With V trimmed by 5 bases and J by 7 bases, 9 bases remained unmatched. Per germline, CDR1 MDHEN and CDR2 SYDVKM. CDR3 coding DNA: TGTGCCAGCAGTACACCGGGACAGGGGGCTGGAGAGCAGTACGTC. Its translation: CASSTPGQGAGEQYV.

The rearrangement uses TRBV6-5 and TRBJ1-6; D not resolved. Trimming pared 2 bases from V and 10 bases from J, leaving 9 bases between. The CDR3 has 13 residues. CDR1 and CDR2 (germline): MNHEY, SVGAGI. The CDR3 coding sequence is TGTGCCAGCAGTTACCCCGGTGGCTCACCCCTCCACTTT. As protein: CASSYPGGSPLHF.

CDR3 residues: CASSVTSGGGGNEQFF. In DNA form, the CDR3 reads TGCGCCAGCAGCGTAACTAGCGGGGGCGGAGGGAATGAGCAGTTCTTC. V usage is TRBV5-1 and J usage is TRBJ2-1; 11 nucleotides line up with TRBD2. Per germline, CDR1 SGHRS and CDR2 YFSETQ. With 4 bases clipped from V and 7 bases from J, the junction kept 10 bases outside the gene matches. This CDR3 has 16 amino acids.

The sample holds a few counts of this clone. The V and J genes are TRBV9 and TRBJ2-7, with D perhaps matching TRBD1 (6 bases). The germline V gene has CDR1 SGDLS and CDR2 YYNGEE. The CDR3 is made up of 16 amino acids. V dropped 0 bases and J dropped 2 bases, with 15 bases sitting between them. CDR3 residues: CASSVAGQGPPYEQYF. In nucleotides, the CDR3 is TGTGCCAGCAGCGTAGCCGGCCAGGGGCCACCCTACGAGCAGTACTTC.

The chain combines TRBV3-1 (or the pseudogene TRBV3-2) with TRBJ1-3; TRBD1 might be the D (5 bases). From germline, CDR1 is LGHDT and CDR2 YNNKEL (reference sequence). V was shortened by 4 bases and J by 0 bases, with 13 bases between the two germline ends. The CDR3 runs to 16 residues. The CDR3 DNA sequence: TGTGCCAGCAGCCCCTGGGACTGGAGCTCTGGAAACACCATATATTTT. Protein product: CASSPWDWSSGNTIYF.

This sequence joins TRBV6-2 or TRBV6-3 and TRBJ1-1; TRBD1 matches at 7 bases. Germline CDR1 reads MNHEY; CDR2 reads SVGEGT. The V segment lost 2 bases and the J segment 1 base; nucleotides outside the gene matches: 7. CDR3 length equals 16 residues. CDR3 nucleotides: TGTGCCAGCAGTTACATCAGGGGGGGGCCGAACACTGAAGCTTTCTTT. Translated, it gives CASSYIRGGPNTEAFF.

This chain uses TRBV11-2 with TRBJ2-1, with a tentative D call TRBD1 (7 bases). V was shortened by 1 base and J by 6 bases, with 25 bases between the two germline ends. The CDR3 is 19 residues long. The germline V gene has CDR1 SGHAT and CDR2 FQNNGV. The CDR3 nucleotides read TGTGCCAGCAGCTTAGGAGGGGGGTTAATTGGACAGGTGAGCAATGAGCAGTTCTTC. This encodes CASSLGGGLIGQVSNEQFF.

The chain recombines TRBV5-6 with TRBJ2-7, with D perhaps being TRBD1 or TRBD2 (5 bases each). CDR1 and CDR2 (germline): SGHDT, YYEEEE. This CDR3 comprises 15 residues. The V gene lost 4 bases and the J gene lost 3 bases, with 17 bases spanning the gap. CDR3 sequence (DNA): TGTGCCAGCAGCCAATACGAGGGGTTGGGCTACGAGCAGTACTTC. Translating gives CASSQYEGLGYEQYF.

The chain couples TRBV5-1 to TRBJ2-3, with 9 nucleotides matching TRBD1. Germline V gene lookup returns CDR1 SGHRS and CDR2 YFSETQ. The length of the CDR3 is 15 residues. V shed 2 bases, J shed 1 base, and the junction held 2 bases outside the gene matches. As DNA, the CDR3 is TGCGCCAGCAGCTTCCGGACAGGGGGCACAGATACGCAGTATTTT. Encoded protein: CASSFRTGGTDTQYF.

This clone was seen once. This chain connects TRBV7-2 to TRBJ1-1, with 7 nucleotides matching TRBD1. Germline V gives CDR1 SGHTA, CDR2 FQGNSA. V shed 6 bases, J shed 2 bases, and the junction held 9 bases outside the gene matches. This CDR3 has 15 amino acids. CDR3 sequence: CASRARDSFNTEAFF. The CDR3 bases are TGTGCCAGCAGAGCCAGGGACAGTTTCAACACTGAAGCTTTCTTT. The variable domain in full, completed from reference TRBV7-2 and TRBJ1-1, reads GAGVSQSPSNKVTEKGKDVELRCDPISGHTALYWYRQSLGQGLEFLIYFQGNSAPDKSGLPSDRFSAERTGGSVSTLTIQRTQQEDSAVYLCASRARDSFNTEAFFGQGTRLTVV.

This clone is a singleton in its sample. V gene TRBV6-5 combines with J gene TRBJ2-7, with TRBD1 matching 8 bases. The V gene's germline CDR1 is MNHEY and CDR2 SVGAGI. The CDR3 covers 14 residues. J lost 4 bases, V lost 6 bases, and 8 bases had no gene match. The CDR3 protein is CASRRGQGVYEQYV. CDR3 bases: TGTGCCAGCAGGCGAGGACAGGGAGTATACGAGCAGTACGTC.

This clone was seen only a few times. The chain links TRBV3-1 (or the pseudogene TRBV3-2) to TRBJ2-1; D is perhaps TRBD2 (6 bases). The CDR3 is 14 amino acids. V dropped 1 base and J dropped 4 bases, with 8 bases sitting between them. Germline CDR1 and CDR2: LGHDT and YNNKEL (reference sequence). The CDR3 DNA follows: TGTGCCAGCAGCCAAGGGGCGGGGTACAATGAGCAGTTCTTC. Residues: CASSQGAGYNEQFF.